One sample yielded the 14 T cell receptor beta chains listed below, sequenced in a study of response to subunit inactivated influenza vaccine. A single record per CDR3 protein comes from TCRdb applying MiXCR to the RT-PCR reads. The table shows roughly 500,000 distinct CDR3 sequences, with roughly 25% occurring only once. The material was CD4+ T cells sorted from PBMCs, obtained 5 days after vaccination. The receptors were sampled from a man aged 50-60 years who received an inactivated influenza vaccine.

This clonotype is a singleton in its sample. This sequence joins TRBV20-1 and TRBJ2-3, with D tentatively TRBD2 (6 bases). The germline gives CDR1 DFQATT, CDR2 SNEGSKA (reference sequence). V was pared by 6 bases and J by 6 bases, with 16 bases between. The length of the CDR3 is 13 residues. CDR3 nucleotide sequence: TGCAGTGCCCGAGTCGGAGGAGGGGATACGCAGTATTTT. It codes for CSARVGGGDTQYF.

The rearrangement uses TRBV10-3 and TRBJ2-3, with 10 nucleotides matching TRBD2. Germline V gives CDR1 ENHRY, CDR2 SYGVKD. V shed 2 bases and J 1 base; nucleotides not matched to a gene: 0. This CDR3 has 15 residues. Here the CDR3 reads CAISELAGGTDTQYF. The CDR3 bases are TGTGCCATCAGTGAGCTAGCGGGGGGCACAGATACGCAGTATTTT.

The genes are TRBV28 and TRBJ1-1, with no clear D. Looked up from germline, CDR1 is MDHEN and CDR2 is SYDVKM. With 5 bases removed from V and 0 bases from J, the gap between germline ends came to 4 bases. There are 12 residues in the CDR3. The CDR3 loop is CASSTLNTEAFF. CDR3 coding DNA: TGTGCCAGCAGTACACTGAACACTGAAGCTTTCTTT.

A few counts support this clonotype. The chain couples TRBV7-8 to TRBJ2-7; 7 bases are shared with TRBD2. The CDR3 spans 15 residues. Looked up from germline, CDR1 is SGHVS and CDR2 is FQNEAQ. Unmatched junction bases numbered 5, after V lost 1 base and J lost 2 bases. The CDR3 DNA follows: TGTGCCAGCAGCTTAGAATCGGGGGGTCCCTACGAGCAGTACTTC. Protein sequence: CASSLESGGPYEQYF. The whole variable domain, remainder taken from reference TRBV7-8 and TRBJ2-7, is GAGVSQSPRYKVAKRGQDVALRCDPISGHVSLFWYQQALGQGPEFLTYFQNEAQLDKSGLPSDRFFAERPEGSVSTLKIQRTQQEDSAVYLCASSLESGGPYEQYFGPGTRLTVT.

Only a few counts were recorded for this clonotype. The chain employs TRBV14 and TRBJ1-2; maybe TRBD1 (6 bases). Germline-derived CDR1 and CDR2 are SGHDN and FVKESK. CDR3 length equals 14 residues. The germline V and J ends were trimmed by 2 bases and 4 bases, with 11 bases remaining between them. CDR3 in amino acids: CASSQRAGAYGYTF. DNA for the CDR3: TGTGCCAGCAGCCAAAGAGCAGGGGCCTATGGCTACACCTTC.

This clonotype occurred a few times. The chain links TRBV7-2 to TRBJ2-5; unclear D gene. With 3 bases removed from V and 4 bases from J, the gap between germline ends came to 9 bases. Germline CDR1 reads SGHTA; CDR2 reads FQGNSA. The CDR3 is 13 amino acids. CDR3 region: CASSFRVGETQYF. CDR3 DNA: TGTGCCAGCAGCTTTCGGGTAGGAGAGACCCAGTACTTC.

This rearrangement joins TRBV12-3 or TRBV12-4 to TRBJ2-1, with 7 nucleotides matching TRBD1. The CDR3 is made up of 13 amino acids. With 2 bases clipped from V and 9 bases from J, the junction kept 4 bases outside the gene matches. CDR3 coding DNA: TGTGCCAGCAGTTTACAGGGGGAGAGTGAGCAGTTCTTC. Translating gives CASSLQGESEQFF.

This clonotype was found a few times. The V call is TRBV12-3 or TRBV12-4, the J call TRBJ2-1; D may correspond to TRBD1 or TRBD2 (6 bases each). V was trimmed by 1 base and J by 6 bases, leaving 13 bases between them. The CDR3 is made up of 15 amino acids. The CDR3 sequence: CASSLVGGSPNEQFF. The CDR3 DNA is TGTGCCAGCAGTTTAGTAGGGGGGTCCCCCAATGAGCAGTTCTTC.

The gene calls are TRBV7-2 and TRBJ2-3; TRBD1 aligns across 9 bases. Germline V gene lookup returns CDR1 SGHTA and CDR2 FQGNSA. The CDR3 loop spans 16 amino acids. Trimming removed 2 bases from V and 4 bases from J; junction bases left unmatched: 7. The CDR3 here is CASSLRRGTGSDTQYF. CDR3 sequence (DNA): TGTGCCAGCAGCTTAAGGAGAGGGACAGGGTCAGATACGCAGTATTTT.

The chain has TRBV20-1 and TRBJ1-5, with D unclear. Per germline, CDR1 DFQATT and CDR2 SNEGSKA (reference sequence). Trimming left V 3 bases short and J 2 bases short, with 14 bases between. The CDR3 loop spans 15 amino acids. CDR3 sequence (DNA): TGCAGTGCTAGCAGCAGAATACTGGGCAATCAGCCCCAGCATTTT. Translated, it gives CSASSRILGNQPQHF.

This clonotype was observed a handful of times. V gene TRBV20-1 combines with J gene TRBJ2-3, with 9 bases that match TRBD2. In germline, CDR1 is DFQATT, CDR2 SNEGSKA (reference sequence). Trimming removed 2 bases from V and 3 bases from J; junction bases left unmatched: 12. The CDR3 contains 17 residues. CDR3 DNA sequence: TGCAGTGCTAGAATCGCGGGGGGGCATAGGAGTACAGATACGCAGTATTTT. Translation: CSARIAGGHRSTDTQYF.

The genes are TRBV29-1 and TRBJ1-4; no clear D gene. Germline V CDR1 and CDR2: SQVTM, ANQGSEA. The CDR3 loop spans 12 amino acids. Trimming removed 6 bases at V and 8 bases at J, with 13 bases between. The CDR3 loop reads CSVRRAGEKLFF. CDR3 DNA sequence: TGCAGCGTGCGGAGGGCGGGGGAAAAACTGTTTTTT.

This clonotype was recorded at least ten times. V and J are TRBV29-1 and TRBJ2-5; 11 bases align to TRBD2. Unmatched junction bases numbered 7, after V lost 2 bases and J lost 5 bases. Germline-derived CDR1 and CDR2 are SQVTM and ANQGSEA. CDR3 length equals 15 residues. The CDR3 region is CSVEFTSGSRETQYF. The CDR3 DNA reads TGCAGCGTTGAATTCACTAGCGGGAGTCGGGAGACCCAGTACTTC.

The chain joins TRBV24-1 to TRBJ1-5; no clear D gene. The germline CDR1 and CDR2 sequences are KGHDR and SFDVKD. The V and J ends lost 2 bases and 0 bases respectively, with 1 base between them. This CDR3 is 13 amino acids long. Here the CDR3 reads CATSDSSNQPQHF. The CDR3 DNA sequence: TGTGCCACCAGTGATTCTAGCAATCAGCCCCAGCATTTT.